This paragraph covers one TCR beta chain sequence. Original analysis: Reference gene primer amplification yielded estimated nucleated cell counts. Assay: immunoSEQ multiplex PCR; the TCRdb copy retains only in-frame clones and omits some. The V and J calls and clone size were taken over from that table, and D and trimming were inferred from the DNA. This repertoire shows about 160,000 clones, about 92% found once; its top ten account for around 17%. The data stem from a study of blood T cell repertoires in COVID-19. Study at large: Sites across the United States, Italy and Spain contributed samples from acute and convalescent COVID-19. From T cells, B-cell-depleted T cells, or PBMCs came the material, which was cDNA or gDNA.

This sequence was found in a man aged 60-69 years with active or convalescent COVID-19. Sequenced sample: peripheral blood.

The CDR3 DNA follows: TGTGCCAGCAGTTCCGGGCTAGCGGGAGTTACTTACGAGCAGTACTTC. Translating gives CASSSGLAGVTYEQYF. The chain employs TRBV6-5 and TRBJ2-7; 10 bases match TRBD2. Germline V CDR1 and CDR2: MNHEY, SVGAGI. Trimming took 4 bases from V and 4 from J; bases not matched to a gene: 10. The CDR3 has 16 amino acids.